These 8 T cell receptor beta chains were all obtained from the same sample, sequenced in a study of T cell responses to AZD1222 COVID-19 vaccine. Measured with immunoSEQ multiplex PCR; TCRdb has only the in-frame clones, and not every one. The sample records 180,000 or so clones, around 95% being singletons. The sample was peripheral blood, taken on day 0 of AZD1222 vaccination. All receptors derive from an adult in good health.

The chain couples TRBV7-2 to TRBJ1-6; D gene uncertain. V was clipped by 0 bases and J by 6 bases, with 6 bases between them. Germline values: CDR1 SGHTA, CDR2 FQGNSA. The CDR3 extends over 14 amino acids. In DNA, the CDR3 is TGTGCCAGCAGCTTAGCGGCAGCTAATTCACCCCTCCACTTT. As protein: CASSLAAANSPLHF.

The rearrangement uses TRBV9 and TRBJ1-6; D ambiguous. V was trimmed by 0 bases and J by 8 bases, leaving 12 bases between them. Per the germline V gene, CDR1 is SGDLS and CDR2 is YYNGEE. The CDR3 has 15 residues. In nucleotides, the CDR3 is TGTGCCAGCAGCGTAGACTCCGGTAGGGATTCACCCCTCCACTTT. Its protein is CASSVDSGRDSPLHF.

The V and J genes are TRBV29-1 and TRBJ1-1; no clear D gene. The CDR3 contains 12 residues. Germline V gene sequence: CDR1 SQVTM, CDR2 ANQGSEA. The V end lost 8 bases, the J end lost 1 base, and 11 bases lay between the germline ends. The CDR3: CSLTSANTEAFF. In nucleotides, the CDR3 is TGCAGCCTTACCTCAGCGAACACTGAAGCTTTCTTT.

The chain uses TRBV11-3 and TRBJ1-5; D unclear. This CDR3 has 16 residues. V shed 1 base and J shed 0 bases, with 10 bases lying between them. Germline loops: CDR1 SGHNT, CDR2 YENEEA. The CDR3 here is CASSLVYPYSNQPQHF. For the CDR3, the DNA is TGTGCCAGCAGCTTAGTATACCCATATAGCAATCAGCCCCAGCATTTT.

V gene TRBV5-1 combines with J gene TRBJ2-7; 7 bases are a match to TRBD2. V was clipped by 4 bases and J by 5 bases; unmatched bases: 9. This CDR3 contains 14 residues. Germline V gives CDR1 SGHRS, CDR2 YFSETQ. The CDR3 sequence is CASSRANAGDEQYF. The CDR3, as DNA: TGCGCCAGCAGCCGGGCTAATGCGGGGGACGAGCAGTACTTC.

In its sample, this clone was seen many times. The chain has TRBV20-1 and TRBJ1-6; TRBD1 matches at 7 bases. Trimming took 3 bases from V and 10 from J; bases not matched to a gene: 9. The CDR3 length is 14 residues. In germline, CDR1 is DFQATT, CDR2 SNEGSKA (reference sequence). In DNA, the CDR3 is TGCAGTGCTAGTTGGGGGGACAGTGGCTCACCCCTCCACTTT. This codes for CSASWGDSGSPLHF.

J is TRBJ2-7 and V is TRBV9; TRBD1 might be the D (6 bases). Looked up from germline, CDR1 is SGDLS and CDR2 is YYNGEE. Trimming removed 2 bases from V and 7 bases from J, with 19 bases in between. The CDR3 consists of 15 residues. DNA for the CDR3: TGTGCCAGCAGCGTCGGGACACACTTCGGGGAAGAGCAGTACTTC. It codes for CASSVGTHFGEEQYF.

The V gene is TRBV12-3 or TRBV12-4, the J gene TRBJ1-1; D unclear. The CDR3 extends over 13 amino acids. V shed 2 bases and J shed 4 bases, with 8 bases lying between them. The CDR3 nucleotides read TGTGCCAGCAGTTTAAGGAGGAGCACTGAAGCTTTCTTT. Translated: CASSLRRSTEAFF.